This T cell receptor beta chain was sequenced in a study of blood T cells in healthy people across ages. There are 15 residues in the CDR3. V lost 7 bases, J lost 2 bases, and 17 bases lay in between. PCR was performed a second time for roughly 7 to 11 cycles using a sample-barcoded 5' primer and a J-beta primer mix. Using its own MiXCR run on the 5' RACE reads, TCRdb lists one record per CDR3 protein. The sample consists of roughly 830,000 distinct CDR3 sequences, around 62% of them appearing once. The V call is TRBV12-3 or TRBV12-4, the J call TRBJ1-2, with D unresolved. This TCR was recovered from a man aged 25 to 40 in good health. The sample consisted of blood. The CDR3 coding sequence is TGTGCCAGCAACGTCATAATGCCCGTCAACTATGGCTACACCTTC. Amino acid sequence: CASNVIMPVNYGYTF.